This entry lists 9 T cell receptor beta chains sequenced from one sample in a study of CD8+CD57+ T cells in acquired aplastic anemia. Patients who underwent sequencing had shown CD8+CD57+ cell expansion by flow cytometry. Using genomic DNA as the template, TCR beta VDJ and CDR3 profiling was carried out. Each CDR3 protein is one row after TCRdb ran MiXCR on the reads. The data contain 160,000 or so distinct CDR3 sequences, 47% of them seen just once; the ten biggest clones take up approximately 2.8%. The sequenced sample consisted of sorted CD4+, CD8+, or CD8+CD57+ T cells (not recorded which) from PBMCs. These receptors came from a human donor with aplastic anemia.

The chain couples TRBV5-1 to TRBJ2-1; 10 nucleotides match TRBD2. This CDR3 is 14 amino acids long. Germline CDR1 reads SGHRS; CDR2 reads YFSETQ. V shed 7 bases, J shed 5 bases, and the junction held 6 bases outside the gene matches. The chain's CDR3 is CASSPSGSHNEQFF. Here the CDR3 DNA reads TGCGCCAGCTCACCTAGCGGGAGCCACAATGAGCAGTTCTTC. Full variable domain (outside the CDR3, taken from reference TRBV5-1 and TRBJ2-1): KAGVTQTPRYLIKTRGQQVTLSCSPISGHRSVSWYQQTPGQGLQFLFEYFSETQRNKGNFPGRFSGRQFSNSRSEMNVSTLELGDSALYLCASSPSGSHNEQFFGPGTRLTVL.

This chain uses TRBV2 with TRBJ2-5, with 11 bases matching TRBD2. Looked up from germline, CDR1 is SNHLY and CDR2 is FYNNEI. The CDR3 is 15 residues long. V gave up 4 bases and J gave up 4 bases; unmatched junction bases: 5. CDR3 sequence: CASSALGTSGETQYF. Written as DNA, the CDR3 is TGTGCCAGCAGTGCATTAGGGACTAGCGGAGAGACCCAGTACTTC.

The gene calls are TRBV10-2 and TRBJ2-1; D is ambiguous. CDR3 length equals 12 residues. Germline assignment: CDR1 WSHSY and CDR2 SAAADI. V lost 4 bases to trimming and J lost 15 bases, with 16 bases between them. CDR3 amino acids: CASSVSLALGFF. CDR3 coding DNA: TGCGCCAGCAGTGTAAGTCTTGCCCTCGGGTTCTTC.

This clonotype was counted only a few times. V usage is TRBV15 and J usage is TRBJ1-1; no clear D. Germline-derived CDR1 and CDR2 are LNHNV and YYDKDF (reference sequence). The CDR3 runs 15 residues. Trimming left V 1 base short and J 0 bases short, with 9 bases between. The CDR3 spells CATSRASGVNTEAFF. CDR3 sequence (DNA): TGTGCCACCAGCAGAGCAAGCGGCGTGAACACTGAAGCTTTCTTT. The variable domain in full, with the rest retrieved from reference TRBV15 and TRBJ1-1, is DAMVIQNPRYQVTQFGKPVTLSCSQTLNHNVMYWYQQKSSQAPKLLFHYYDKDFNNEADTPDNFQSRRPNTSFCFLDIRSPGLGDTAMYLCATSRASGVNTEAFFGQGTRLTVV.

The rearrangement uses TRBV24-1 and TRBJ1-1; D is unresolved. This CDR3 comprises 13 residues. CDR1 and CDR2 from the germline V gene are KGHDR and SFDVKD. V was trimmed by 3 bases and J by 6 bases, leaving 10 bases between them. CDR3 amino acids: CATSDPSIPEAFF. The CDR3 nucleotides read TGTGCCACCAGTGATCCCTCGATTCCTGAAGCTTTCTTT.

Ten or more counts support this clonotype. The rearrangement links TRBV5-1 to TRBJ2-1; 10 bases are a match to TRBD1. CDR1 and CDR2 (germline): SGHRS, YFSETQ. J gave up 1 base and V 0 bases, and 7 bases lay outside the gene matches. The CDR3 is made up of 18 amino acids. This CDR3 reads CASSLGQGASLSYNEQFF. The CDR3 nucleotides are TGCGCCAGCAGCTTGGGACAGGGGGCGTCCCTATCCTACAATGAGCAGTTCTTC.

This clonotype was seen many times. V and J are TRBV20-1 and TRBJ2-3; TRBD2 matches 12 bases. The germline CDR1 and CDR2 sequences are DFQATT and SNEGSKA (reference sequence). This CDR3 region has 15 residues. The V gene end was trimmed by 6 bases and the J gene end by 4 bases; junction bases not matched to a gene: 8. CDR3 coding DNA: TGCAGTGCCCCGACTAGCGGGAGCGTCGCAGATACGCAGTATTTT. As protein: CSAPTSGSVADTQYF.

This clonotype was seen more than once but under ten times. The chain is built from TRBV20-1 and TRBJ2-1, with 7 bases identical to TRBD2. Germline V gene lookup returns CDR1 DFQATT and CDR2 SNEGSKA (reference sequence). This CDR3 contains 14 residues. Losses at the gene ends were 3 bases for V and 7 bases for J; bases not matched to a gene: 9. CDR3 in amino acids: CSASSGGEGNEQFF. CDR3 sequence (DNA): TGCAGTGCTAGCTCGGGAGGTGAAGGGAATGAGCAGTTCTTC.

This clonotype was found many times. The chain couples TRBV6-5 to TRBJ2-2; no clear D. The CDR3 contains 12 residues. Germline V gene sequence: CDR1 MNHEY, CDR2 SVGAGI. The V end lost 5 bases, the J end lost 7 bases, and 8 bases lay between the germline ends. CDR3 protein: CASSKGLGELFF. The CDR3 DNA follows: TGTGCCAGCAGTAAGGGTCTCGGGGAGCTGTTTTTT.